This T cell receptor (beta chain) originates from a study of blood T cells in healthy people across ages. CDR3 length: 17 amino acids. With 6 bases clipped from V and 2 bases from J, the junction kept 12 bases outside the gene matches. The germline CDR1 and CDR2 sequences are MNHNS and SASEGT. Study conclusions and caveats: Across the age range, TCR beta diversity per million T cells fell in a roughly linear way. When set beside aged donors, long-lived donors presented more naive CD4+ cells and higher diversity. Estimates based on one million T cells were treated as lower bounds.

Through a sample-barcoded 5' primer and a J-beta primer mix, a second PCR was run for about 7 to 12 cycles. Per-sample output comprised a minimum of 2.5 million paired-end reads containing CDR3. Each CDR3 protein is one row after TCRdb ran MiXCR on the 5' RACE reads. The sample has about 760,000 distinct CDR3 sequences, more than 50% seen once; the top ten hold roughly 25%. On this clonotype itself: Its antigen is not known.

The sequence was obtained from a man in his forties in good health. The chain links TRBV6-1 to TRBJ2-5; 10 bases are shared with TRBD2. The sequencing input was blood. The CDR3 DNA follows: TGTGCCAGCAGCCCCGCCCCTTGGACTAGCGGACAAGAGACCCAGTACTTC. Translating it yields CASSPAPWTSGQETQYF.